One sample yielded the 19 T cell receptor beta chains listed below, sequenced in a study of T cells in localized non-small cell lung cancer. Clones were sequenced by immunoSEQ multiplex PCR, and TCRdb holds only the in-frame ones, with some missing. Of roughly 9,900 clones in the sample, about 92% were seen once. Sequences were derived from peripheral blood, sampled before any cancer treatment. These receptors were taken from a woman aged 40 to 75 with stage I squamous cell lung carcinoma.

The rearrangement links TRBV6-1 to TRBJ2-1; tentatively, D is TRBD1 (5 bases). The CDR3 runs to 12 residues. V dropped 7 bases and J dropped 9 bases, with 13 bases sitting between them. CDR1 and CDR2 from the germline V gene are MNHNS and SASEGT. The CDR3 here is CASKGLGREQFF. CDR3 DNA: TGTGCCAGCAAGGGGTTGGGGCGTGAGCAGTTCTTC.

The CDR3, as DNA: TGTGCCAGCAGCTTAGATGGGGGGGTCGGCCGTCAGCCCCAGCATTTT. Translated: CASSLDGGVGRQPQHF. The chain has TRBV11-2 and TRBJ1-5; tentative D call: TRBD1 (5 bases). V shed 0 bases and J shed 6 bases, with 15 bases lying between them. Germline lookup yields CDR1 SGHAT and CDR2 FQNNGV. The CDR3 covers 16 residues.

The genes are TRBV5-8 and TRBJ1-5; 11 nucleotides line up with TRBD1. V lost 5 bases and J lost 7; bases outside the gene matches: 17. CDR1 and CDR2 from the germline V gene are SGHTS and YDEGEE. The length of the CDR3 is 18 residues. The CDR3 DNA reads as TGTGCCAGCAGATTGCTAGTAACGGGGACAGGGGGAAACCAGCCCCAGCATTTT. This codes for CASRLLVTGTGGNQPQHF.

The chain uses TRBV30 and TRBJ2-5, with TRBD1 matching 7 bases. The CDR3 consists of 13 residues. Trimming took 3 bases from V and 5 from J; bases not matched to a gene: 6. Germline V lookup: CDR1 GTSNPN, CDR2 SVGIG (reference sequence). CDR3 in DNA: TGTGCCTGGAGACAGGGGCCGGTGGAGACCCAGTACTTC. Translated, it gives CAWRQGPVETQYF.

CDR3 in DNA: TGTGCCAGCAGCTTCGTTAGCATCATGAACACTGAAGCTTTCTTT. Protein product: CASSFVSIMNTEAFF. The rearrangement joins TRBV7-2 to TRBJ1-1; no definite D call. V lost 3 bases, J lost 0 bases, and 11 bases lay in between. The V gene's germline CDR1 is SGHTA and CDR2 FQGNSA. The CDR3 sequence is 15 residues long.

The chain is built from TRBV6-1 and TRBJ1-5; D is unresolved. There are 14 residues in the CDR3. Trimming shortened V by 3 bases and J by 0 bases, and 6 bases separated the two germline ends. Germline CDR1 is MNHNS and CDR2 is SASEGT. This CDR3 is CASSDKDSNQPQHF. CDR3 DNA sequence: TGTGCCAGCAGTGATAAGGATAGCAATCAGCCCCAGCATTTT.

This clone was detected once. CDR3 nucleotides: TGTGCCAGCAGTTCCCAGGGTTATGGCTACACCTTC. Amino acid sequence: CASSSQGYGYTF. J is TRBJ1-2 and V is TRBV6-5; D may be TRBD1 (5 bases). Trimming cost V 4 bases and J 5 bases, with 8 bases left between them. The germline CDR1 and CDR2 sequences are MNHEY and SVGAGI. The CDR3 is 12 residues long.

The J gene is TRBJ2-3, the V gene TRBV7-2; D uncertain. The CDR3 has 12 residues. Trimming shortened V by 5 bases and J by 3 bases, and 6 bases separated the two germline ends. Germline V CDR1 and CDR2: SGHTA, FQGNSA. CDR3 protein: CASSTGTDTQYF. In DNA, the CDR3 is TGTGCCAGCAGCACTGGGACAGATACGCAGTATTTT.

Here the CDR3 DNA reads TGTGCCAGCAGCAGGCGGGGCGGGGGCGCGGTCGGGGAGCTGTTTTTT. This codes for CASSRRGGGAVGELFF. J is TRBJ2-2 and V is TRBV11-1, with D maybe TRBD2 (7 bases). V lost 5 bases, J lost 7 bases, and 20 bases lay in between. The CDR3 length is 16 residues. Germline V gives CDR1 SGHAT, CDR2 FQDESV (reference sequence). The full variable domain, with the rest looked up from reference TRBV11-1 and TRBJ2-2, is EAEVAQSPRYKITEKSQAVAFWCDPISGHATLYWYRQILGQGPELLVQFQDESVVDDSQLPKDRFSAERLKGVDSTLKIQPAELGDSAMYLCASSRRGGGAVGELFFGEGSRLTVL.

The gene calls are TRBV7-9 and TRBJ2-2, with unresolved D. The CDR3 runs to 15 residues. Looked up from germline, CDR1 is SEHNR and CDR2 is FQNEAQ (reference sequence). Trimming cost V 3 bases and J 5 bases, with 13 bases left between them. The CDR3 DNA sequence: TGTGCCAGCAGCTTTACGGGCGTGGAGACCGGGGAGCTGTTTTTT. Translated, it gives CASSFTGVETGELFF.

The chain recombines TRBV18 with TRBJ1-2; no firm D call. Germline lookup yields CDR1 KGHSH and CDR2 LQKENI. Trimming took 4 bases from V and 8 from J, leaving 14 bases between them. The length of the CDR3 is 13 residues. The CDR3 DNA sequence: TGTGCCAGCTCACTGCCCGGGGTAGAGGGCTACACCTTC. Its protein is CASSLPGVEGYTF.

The sample holds one count of this clone. The CDR3 sequence: CASSLGPGDEQYF. As DNA, the CDR3 is TGTGCCAGCAGCTTAGGGCCTGGGGACGAGCAGTACTTC. V and J are TRBV7-2 and TRBJ2-7; D ambiguous. The V end was cut by 1 base, the J end by 5 bases, with 9 bases between. Germline V gene sequence: CDR1 SGHTA, CDR2 FQGNSA. This CDR3 comprises 13 residues. Looking up the rest from reference TRBV7-2 and TRBJ2-7 gives the full variable domain: GAGVSQSPSNKVTEKGKDVELRCDPISGHTALYWYRQSLGQGLEFLIYFQGNSAPDKSGLPSDRFSAERTGGSVSTLTIQRTQQEDSAVYLCASSLGPGDEQYFGPGTRLTVT.

V is TRBV4-2 and J is TRBJ2-3, with 9 bases lining up with TRBD2. CDR3 length: 18 residues. V lost 3 bases to trimming and J lost 9 bases; unmatched junction nucleotides: 19. The germline V gene encodes CDR1 LGHNA and CDR2 YNFKEQ. The CDR3 DNA is TGTGCCAGCAGCCAGACGACTTTAGGTAGCGGGGGCCCCGTGACGCAGTATTTT. Translation gives CASSQTTLGSGGPVTQYF.

V and J are TRBV7-3 and TRBJ2-1, with TRBD2 matching over 8 bases. This CDR3 has 15 amino acids. Per the germline V gene, CDR1 is SGHTA and CDR2 is FQGTGA. Trimming took 2 bases from V and 5 from J; bases not matched to a gene: 5. CDR3 coding DNA: TGTGCCAGCAGCTTAGTAGCGGGGAGAAACAATGAGCAGTTCTTC. This translates into CASSLVAGRNNEQFF.

A remark on this clone: One end of the junction is discordant with germline, which a read error may explain. The V call is TRBV7-2, the J call TRBJ2-3; D ambiguous. CDR3 length: 15 residues. Germline assignment: CDR1 SGHTA and CDR2 FQGNSA. This chain's CDR3 is CAGSLLLVATDTQYF. The DNA of the CDR3 is TGTGCCGGCAGCTTACTTCTGGTAGCTACAGATACGCAGTATTTT.

J is TRBJ2-7 and V is TRBV14; tentative D call: TRBD1 (6 bases). V was pared by 4 bases and J by 3 bases, with 16 bases between. The CDR3 has 15 amino acids. Germline V lookup: CDR1 SGHDN, CDR2 FVKESK. The CDR3, as DNA: TGTGCCAGCAGCCGGTTGGACAGAGCTCTCTACGAGCAGTACTTC. This sequence encodes CASSRLDRALYEQYF.

The V call is TRBV4-1, the J call TRBJ2-2; D is ambiguous. Trimming removed 0 bases at V and 3 bases at J, with 11 bases between. There are 16 residues in the CDR3. Germline V gene data show CDR1 as MGHRA and CDR2 as YSYEKL. CDR3 residues: CASSQETRAHTGELFF. In nucleotides, the CDR3 is TGCGCCAGCAGCCAAGAAACAAGGGCGCACACCGGGGAGCTGTTTTTT.

The chain has TRBV29-1 and TRBJ1-4; tentatively, D is TRBD1 (6 bases). This CDR3 is built from 13 residues. The V end was cut by 7 bases, the J end by 5 bases, with 14 bases between. Germline V gene lookup returns CDR1 SQVTM and CDR2 ANQGSEA. The CDR3: CSGRRGGNEKLFF. The CDR3, as DNA: TGCAGCGGCCGCAGGGGAGGCAATGAAAAACTGTTTTTT. The full variable domain, in which reference TRBV29-1 and TRBJ1-4 provide the parts outside the CDR3, is SAVISQKPSRDICQRGTSLTIQCQVDSQVTMMFWYRQQPGQSLTLIATANQGSEATYESGFVIDKFPISRPNLTFSTLTVSNMSPEDSSIYLCSGRRGGNEKLFFGSGTQLSVL.

The chain couples TRBV7-2 to TRBJ2-5; D call uncertain. From germline, CDR1 is SGHTA and CDR2 FQGNSA. CDR3 length: 14 residues. The V end lost 0 bases, the J end lost 1 base, and 6 bases lay between the germline ends. CDR3: CASSLAHFQETQYF. The CDR3 nucleotides are TGTGCCAGCAGCTTAGCCCATTTCCAAGAGACCCAGTACTTC.